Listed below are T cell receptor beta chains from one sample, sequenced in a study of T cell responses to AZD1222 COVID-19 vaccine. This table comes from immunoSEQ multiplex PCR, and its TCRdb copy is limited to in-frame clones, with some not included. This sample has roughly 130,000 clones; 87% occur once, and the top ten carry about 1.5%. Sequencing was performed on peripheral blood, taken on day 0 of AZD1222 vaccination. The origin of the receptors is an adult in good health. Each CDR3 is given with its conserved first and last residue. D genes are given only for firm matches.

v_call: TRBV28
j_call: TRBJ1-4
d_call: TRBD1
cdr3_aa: CASSPGTGREKLFF
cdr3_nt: TGTGCCAGCAGTCCCGGGACAGGGCGCGAAAAACTGTTTTTT

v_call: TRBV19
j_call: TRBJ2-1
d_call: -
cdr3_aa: CASSYVSYNEQFF
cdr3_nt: TGTGCCAGTAGTTACGTCTCCTACAATGAGCAGTTCTTC

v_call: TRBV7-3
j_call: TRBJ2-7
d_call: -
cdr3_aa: CASSLTSQAREQYF
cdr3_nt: TGTGCCAGCAGCTTAACGAGCCAGGCCCGGGAGCAGTACTTC

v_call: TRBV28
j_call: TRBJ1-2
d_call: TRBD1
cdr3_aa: CASSGTGDHYGYTF
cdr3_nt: TGTGCCAGCAGTGGAACAGGGGATCACTATGGCTACACCTTC

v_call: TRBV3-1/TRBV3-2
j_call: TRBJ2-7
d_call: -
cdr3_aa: CASSQETLMGIDEQYF
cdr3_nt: TGTGCCAGCAGCCAAGAGACCCTCATGGGGATTGATGAGCAGTACTTC

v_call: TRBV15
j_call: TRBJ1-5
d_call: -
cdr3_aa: CATSKKSGSQPQHF
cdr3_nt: TGTGCCACCAGCAAGAAGTCAGGGAGTCAGCCCCAGCATTTT

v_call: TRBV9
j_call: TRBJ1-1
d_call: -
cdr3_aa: CASSVGASVNTEAFF
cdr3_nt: TGTGCCAGCAGCGTAGGGGCGTCTGTGAACACTGAAGCTTTCTTT

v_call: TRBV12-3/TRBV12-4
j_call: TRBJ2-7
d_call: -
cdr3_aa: CASSTDPTRPYF
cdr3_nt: TGTGCCAGCAGCACAGATCCCACGAGGCCTTACTTC

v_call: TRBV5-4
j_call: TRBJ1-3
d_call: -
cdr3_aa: CASSSGRGVEVGISGNTIYF
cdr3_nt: TGTGCCAGCAGCTCTGGACGGGGGGTCGAGGTTGGGATCTCTGGAAACACCATATATTTT

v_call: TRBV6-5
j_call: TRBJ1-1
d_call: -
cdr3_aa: CASSYAAGGAGTEAFF
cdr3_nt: TGTGCCAGCAGTTACGCGGCGGGGGGCGCGGGGACTGAAGCTTTCTTT

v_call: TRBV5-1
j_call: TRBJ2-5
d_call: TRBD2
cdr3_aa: CASTGSGGDQETQYF
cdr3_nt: TGCGCCAGCACCGGTAGCGGGGGGGACCAAGAGACCCAGTACTTC

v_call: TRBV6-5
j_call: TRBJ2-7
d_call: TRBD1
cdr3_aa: CASSFSGGSLYEQYF
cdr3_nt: TGTGCCAGCAGCTTCTCAGGGGGCTCTCTCTACGAGCAGTACTTC

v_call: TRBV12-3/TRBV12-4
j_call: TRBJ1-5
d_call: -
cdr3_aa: CASNQGNQPQHF
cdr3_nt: TGTGCCAGCAATCAGGGGAATCAGCCCCAGCATTTT

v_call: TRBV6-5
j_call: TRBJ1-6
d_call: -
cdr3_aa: CASSYSDSYNSPLHF
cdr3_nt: TGTGCCAGCAGTTACTCGGACAGTTATAATTCACCCCTCCACTTT

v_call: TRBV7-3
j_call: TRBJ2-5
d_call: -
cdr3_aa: CASSLTGAGRQETQYF
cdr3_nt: TGTGCCAGCAGCTTAACAGGGGCAGGTCGCCAAGAGACCCAGTACTTC

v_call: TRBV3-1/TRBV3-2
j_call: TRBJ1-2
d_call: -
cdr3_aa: CASSQEWTGYTF
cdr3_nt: TGTGCCAGCAGCCAAGAGTGGACGGGCTACACCTTC

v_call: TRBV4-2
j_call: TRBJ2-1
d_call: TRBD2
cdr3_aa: CASSQVVAGYNEQFF
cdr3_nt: TGTGCCAGCAGCCAAGTCGTAGCGGGGTACAATGAGCAGTTCTTC

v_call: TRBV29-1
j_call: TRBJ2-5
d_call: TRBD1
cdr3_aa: CSVEDLGTGGETQYF
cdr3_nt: TGCAGCGTTGAAGATCTTGGGACAGGGGGGGAGACCCAGTACTTC

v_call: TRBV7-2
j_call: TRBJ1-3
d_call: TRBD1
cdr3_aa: CASSSTGLSGNTIYF
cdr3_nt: TGTGCCAGCAGCTCGACAGGGCTCTCTGGAAACACCATATATTTT

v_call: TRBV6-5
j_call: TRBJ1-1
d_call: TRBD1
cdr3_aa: CASRRGGTANTEAFF
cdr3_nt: TGTGCCAGCAGGCGAGGAGGGACAGCGAACACTGAAGCTTTCTTT